The source of this TCR beta chain is a study of blood T cell repertoires in COVID-19. At the level of the study: Spain, Italy and the United States supplied samples that represented acute and convalescent COVID-19. PBMCs, B-cell-depleted T cells, or T cells provided the cDNA or gDNA that made up the material.

Germline V lookup: CDR1 SGHNT, CDR2 YYREEE (reference sequence). The CDR3 has 15 amino acids. Trimming at V came to 5 bases and at J to 8 bases, leaving 10 bases not matched to a gene. Authors' data handling: Counts of nucleated cells, estimated from reference gene primer amplification, were obtained. Generated by immunoSEQ multiplex PCR, the TCRdb table keeps only in-frame clones and is missing some. That table furnishes V, J and clone size, whereas the DNA furnished D and trimming. The data show 150,000 to 200,000 clones, 80% seen once. This clone came up once. The sequencing sample was made of peripheral blood. This receptor was identified in a man between 60 and 70 years old with acute or convalescent COVID-19. The gene calls are TRBV5-4 and TRBJ1-4; TRBD1 matches at 9 bases. CDR3 region: CASSPGTGFNEKLFF. The CDR3 DNA reads TGTGCCAGCAGTCCCGGGACAGGGTTTAACGAAAAACTGTTTTTT.